The 4 T cell receptor beta chains below were found in one sample sequenced in a study of blood T cell repertoires in COVID-19. TCRdb keeps only in-frame clones here, not all; method: immunoSEQ multiplex PCR. The table has more than 250,000 clones, 70% to 90% seen once; the top ten hold approximately 5.3%. Sequenced sample: PBMCs or T cells enriched from blood (not recorded which). The receptors were gathered from a woman in her 30s who had recovered from COVID-19.

Written as DNA, the CDR3 is TGTGCCAGCAGCTTGGAGTCAGGGAGGAATGAAAAACTGTTTTTT. Residues: CASSLESGRNEKLFF. The chain recombines TRBV5-6 with TRBJ1-4; TRBD1 is a possible D gene (5 bases). Germline V gene sequence: CDR1 SGHDT, CDR2 YYEEEE. Trimming left V 0 bases short and J 5 bases short, with 11 bases between. The CDR3 runs to 15 residues.

This sequence joins TRBV14 and TRBJ1-1; D is undetermined. Germline assignment: CDR1 SGHDN and CDR2 FVKESK. V lost 2 bases and J 2 bases, leaving 12 bases between the germline ends. CDR3 length: 15 residues. CDR3 in DNA: TGTGCCAGCAGCCAACATAACCTAGGCAACACTGAAGCTTTCTTT. Translating gives CASSQHNLGNTEAFF.

CDR3 DNA sequence: TGCGCCAGCAGCCGAGATCCGGGACAGGGGACAAACTATGGCTACACCTTC. Translation: CASSRDPGQGTNYGYTF. The V and J genes are TRBV5-1 and TRBJ1-2, with 10 bases lining up with TRBD1. The V gene end was trimmed by 4 bases and the J gene end by 2 bases; junction bases not matched to a gene: 11. The CDR3 is 17 residues long. Germline lookup yields CDR1 SGHRS and CDR2 YFSETQ.

This clone was detected only a few times. J is TRBJ1-1 and V is TRBV5-1, with TRBD1 matching 8 bases. V shed 5 bases and J 0 bases; nucleotides not matched to a gene: 6. CDR3 size: 15 residues. Germline lookup yields CDR1 SGHRS and CDR2 YFSETQ. This CDR3 is CASRETGGLNTEAFF. In nucleotides, the CDR3 is TGCGCCAGCAGGGAAACAGGGGGTTTGAACACTGAAGCTTTCTTT. The full variable domain, completed using reference TRBV5-1 and TRBJ1-1, is KAGVTQTPRYLIKTRGQQVTLSCSPISGHRSVSWYQQTPGQGLQFLFEYFSETQRNKGNFPGRFSGRQFSNSRSEMNVSTLELGDSALYLCASRETGGLNTEAFFGQGTRLTVV.